The clone carrying this T cell receptor beta chain was observed a handful of times. The sample belongs to a study of patients and donors after allogeneic stem cell transplantation. TCRdb redid the calling of the RT-PCR reads with MiXCR, one entry per CDR3 protein. The sample lists roughly 940,000 distinct CDR3 sequences; about a sixth were seen once. Germline trimming cut 3 bases from V and 7 bases from J; bases unmatched to any gene: 7. CDR3 size: 14 residues. From germline, CDR1 is KGHDR and CDR2 SFDVKD. The clonotype originates from a human donor who was either an allogeneic HSCT recipient or a stem cell or donor lymphocyte infusion donor (not recorded which). It is not recorded whose cells these are; they may come from a transplant donor. J is TRBJ1-2 and V is TRBV24-1; the match to TRBD1 covers 7 bases. The material sequenced was blood, either unsorted or a sorted T cell fraction (not recorded which). The CDR3 region has the DNA TGTGCCACCAGTGATCGACAGGGTCGAGGTGGCTACACCTTC. Encoded protein: CATSDRQGRGGYTF.